A selection of T cell receptor beta chains follows, all from one sample in a study of blood T cells in healthy people across ages. TCRdb analysed the 5' RACE reads with MiXCR anew, one entry per CDR3 protein. The data contain around 970,000 distinct CDR3 sequences, 51% of them singletons. Sequencing used blood. The receptor set was obtained from a woman aged 55-70 years in good health. CDR3s include the opening cysteine and the closing phenylalanine or tryptophan. Each record gives: V gene, clone size, D gene, J gene, CDR3 protein, CDR3 DNA. The D gene is left open where the match is weak. Rows may omit the clone size; those that give it use once, few, many or a size class.

TRBV20-1	.	.	TRBJ1-1	CSAQGFGGAWAAEAFF	TGCAGTGCCCAAGGCTTTGGGGGCGCATGGGCTGCTGAAGCTTTCTTT
TRBV7-9	.	TRBD2	TRBJ2-5	CASSYRTSVSSETQYF	TGTGCCAGCAGCTACCGGACTAGTGTGTCTTCAGAGACCCAGTACTTC
TRBV24-1	.	TRBD2	TRBJ2-3	CATSEERGFNRQYF	TGTGCCACCAGTGAGGAGCGGGGCTTCAATAGGCAGTATTTT
TRBV28	.	.	TRBJ2-1	CASSPALGGGPSGEQFF	TGTGCCAGCAGTCCCGCCTTAGGGGGAGGGCCCTCGGGTGAGCAGTTCTTC
TRBV7-3	few	.	TRBJ2-3	CASSPRGGPSTDTQYF	TGTGCCAGCAGCCCCCGAGGGGGTCCTAGCACAGATACGCAGTATTTT
TRBV4-3	few	TRBD2	TRBJ2-5	CASSQDWGGSGAPLVGTQYF	TGCGCCAGCAGCCAAGATTGGGGAGGAAGCGGGGCCCCCCTGGTCGGGACCCAGTACTTC
TRBV6-6	.	.	TRBJ1-2	CASSYKEIDYGYTF	TGTGCCAGCAGTTACAAAGAGATTGACTATGGCTACACCTTC
TRBV6-1	few	TRBD1	TRBJ2-7	CASSKSGQGSYEQYF	TGTGCCAGCAGTAAATCGGGACAGGGGTCTTACGAGCAGTACTTC
TRBV29-1	few	.	TRBJ2-4	CSVEVGQGAEYF	.
TRBV7-6	.	TRBD2	TRBJ2-7	CASSRIPGLAGVLSYNEQYF	TGTGCCAGCAGCCGGATCCCGGGACTAGCGGGAGTATTGTCCTACAATGAGCAGTACTTC
TRBV15	once	.	TRBJ2-3	CATSLLASSTDTQYF	TGTGCCACCAGCCTCCTAGCCTCTAGCACAGATACGCAGTATTTT
TRBV20-1	many	.	TRBJ2-7	CSAYHYEQYF	TGCAGTGCTTACCACTACGAGCAGTACTTC
TRBV7-8	.	TRBD2	TRBJ2-3	CASSSKSASGRTDMQYF	TGTGCCAGCAGCTCAAAGTCGGCTAGCGGGAGAACAGATATGCAGTATTTT
TRBV7-9	few	TRBD1	TRBJ2-7	CASSLGRDRVIEQYF	TGTGCCAGCAGCTTAGGCCGGGACAGGGTTATCGAGCAGTACTTC
TRBV6-1	once	.	TRBJ2-3	CASEWERRGKQYF	TGTGCCAGCGAGTGGGAAAGGAGGGGGAAGCAGTATTTT
TRBV6-1	.	TRBD2	TRBJ2-5	CASSGTSGYDNEQYF	TGTGCCAGCAGTGGGACTAGCGGATATGACAATGAGCAGTACTTC
TRBV2	.	.	TRBJ2-4	CASTNSAIQYF	TGTGCCAGCACCAACAGCGCCATTCAGTACTTC
TRBV6-2/TRBV6-3	.	TRBD1	TRBJ2-7	CASSWVRGLEQYF	TGTGCCAGCAGTTGGGTCAGGGGGCTCGAGCAGTACTTC
TRBV20-1	.	TRBD1	TRBJ2-1	CSARRRDRAYNEQFF	TGCAGTGCTAGGAGACGGGACAGGGCCTACAATGAGCAGTTCTTC
TRBV10-3	.	TRBD1	TRBJ1-2	CASRSKLRTGQYTF	TGTGCCAGCCGAAGTAAACTACGGACAGGGCAGTACACCTTC
TRBV27	many	.	TRBJ1-5	CASREGGVSNQPQHF	TGTGCCAGCAGGGAAGGGGGGGTCAGCAATCAGCCCCAGCATTTT
TRBV4-1	.	.	TRBJ1-4	CASSQGWKDNEKLFF	TGCGCCAGCAGCCAAGGATGGAAGGATAATGAAAAACTGTTTTTT
TRBV12-3/TRBV12-4	.	.	TRBJ2-1	CASSLLTTSLGHNEQFF	TGTGCCAGCAGCCTACTTACGACCAGCTTAGGGCACAATGAGCAGTTCTTC
TRBV29-1	few	.	TRBJ2-3	CSGGPSTDTQYF	TGCAGCGGCGGGCCCAGCACAGATACGCAGTATTTT
TRBV5-6	.	.	TRBJ2-3	CASSQGFQQYF	TGTGCCAGCAGCCAGGGGTTTCAGCAGTATTTT
TRBV6-5	.	.	TRBJ2-3	CASSYSSRVESDTQYF	TGTGCCAGCAGTTACTCGAGCCGGGTGGAGTCCGATACGCAGTATTTT
TRBV5-1	.	.	TRBJ2-1	CASSFSDYTYNEQFF	TGCGCCAGCAGCTTCTCGGACTATACCTACAATGAGCAGTTCTTC
TRBV18	.	.	TRBJ2-1	CASSPSSHSYNEQFF	TGTGCCAGCTCACCATCATCCCACTCCTACAATGAGCAGTTCTTC
TRBV7-9	.	.	TRBJ2-3	CASSRVGQVPDTQYF	TGTGCCAGCAGTAGGGTGGGGCAGGTCCCAGATACGCAGTATTTT
TRBV20-1	.	.	TRBJ2-7	CSASLGVWGSSYEQYF	TGCAGTGCTAGCCTGGGGGTGTGGGGGAGCTCCTACGAGCAGTACTTC
TRBV21-1	few	.	TRBJ2-5	CASKAGKGGETQYF	TGTGCCAGCAAGGCGGGGAAGGGAGGAGAGACCCAGTACTTC
TRBV5-5	.	.	TRBJ2-1	CASSLGTLILDEQFF	TGTGCCAGCAGCTTGGGCACACTCATCCTCGATGAGCAGTTCTTC
TRBV2	.	.	TRBJ2-4	CAGRAPEGAKNIQYF	TGTGCCGGCCGGGCTCCTGAAGGGGCCAAAAACATTCAGTACTTC
TRBV21-1	.	.	TRBJ2-3	CASSQRTSVAGRTDTQYF	TGTGCCAGCAGCCAACGGACTTCCGTGGCGGGACGCACAGATACGCAGTATTTT
TRBV20-1	.	TRBD2	TRBJ2-3	CSARDLAGVGDTQYF	TGCAGTGCTAGAGATCTGGCGGGAGTGGGAGATACGCAGTATTTT
TRBV9	.	TRBD2	TRBJ2-3	CASSVIAGGSTDTQYF	TGTGCCAGCAGCGTTATAGCGGGAGGGAGCACAGATACGCAGTATTTT
TRBV15	.	TRBD1	TRBJ2-1	CATVNPGQGWPYNEQFF	TGTGCCACCGTAAATCCGGGACAGGGTTGGCCCTACAATGAGCAGTTCTTC
TRBV12-3/TRBV12-4	.	.	TRBJ1-6	CASRYRAVNSPLHF	TGTGCCAGCAGGTACCGCGCCGTCAATTCACCCCTCCACTTT
TRBV29-1	.	TRBD2	TRBJ2-7	CSVLRTSGSYEQYF	TGCAGCGTTCTCCGGACTAGCGGGAGTTACGAGCAGTACTTC
TRBV7-2	few	.	TRBJ2-7	CASSSGAAYEQYF	TGTGCCAGCAGCTCGGGGGCCGCCTACGAGCAGTACTTC
TRBV2	.	.	TRBJ2-7	CASSEGLGVAGGQYF	TGTGCCAGCAGTGAAGGCTTAGGGGTAGCTGGCGGGCAGTACTTC
TRBV6-5	.	TRBD2	TRBJ2-1	CASSYSPPASGAYNEQFF	TGTGCCAGCAGTTATTCCCCTCCCGCTAGCGGGGCCTACAATGAGCAGTTCTTC
TRBV5-1	.	TRBD1	TRBJ2-1	CASSRTGAGDEQFF	TGCGCCAGCAGCAGGACAGGGGCGGGGGATGAGCAGTTCTTC
TRBV20-1	.	TRBD2	TRBJ2-7	CSGAKATSGNYEQYF	TGCAGTGGAGCGAAAGCGACTAGCGGGAACTACGAGCAGTACTTC
TRBV5-5	.	.	TRBJ2-7	CASSLESAPYEQYF	TGTGCCAGCAGCTTGGAATCAGCTCCCTACGAGCAGTACTTC
TRBV10-3	.	.	TRBJ2-7	CAISEGDGGYEQYF	TGTGCCATCAGTGAGGGGGACGGTGGCTACGAGCAGTACTTC
TRBV29-1	few	TRBD1	TRBJ2-5	CSTNRGKETQYF	TGCAGCACCAACAGGGGTAAAGAGACCCAGTACTTC
TRBV4-1	few	TRBD2	TRBJ2-7	CASSQGGREKSSYEQYF	TGCGCCAGCAGCCAAGGAGGGCGGGAGAAATCCTCCTACGAGCAGTACTTC
TRBV7-2	.	.	TRBJ1-6	CASSPAQFLPPLHF	TGTGCCAGCAGCCCCGCACAGTTTCTTCCTCCCCTCCACTTT
TRBV7-2	.	.	TRBJ1-3	CASSSGGSANTIYF	TGTGCCAGCAGCTCGGGGGGGAGTGCAAACACCATATATTTT
TRBV27	.	TRBD1	TRBJ1-2	CASTTDRVGGYTF	TGTGCCAGCACTACCGACAGGGTAGGAGGCTACACCTTC
TRBV20-1	few	.	TRBJ2-4	CSARASREAKNIQYF	TGCAGTGCTAGAGCGTCCCGGGAAGCCAAAAACATTCAGTACTTC
TRBV12-3/TRBV12-4	once	.	TRBJ2-7	CAGSLETVTYEQYF	TGTGCCGGCAGCCTTGAGACCGTCACCTACGAGCAGTACTTC
TRBV6-6	.	.	TRBJ2-5	CASSYELPETQYF	TGTGCCAGCAGTTACGAGCTCCCGGAGACCCAGTACTTC
TRBV20-1	few	.	TRBJ1-6	CSAAGGSGAPLHF	TGCAGTGCCGCGGGCGGGTCTGGGGCACCCCTCCACTTT
TRBV7-2	many	.	TRBJ2-7	CASSLNAGNSYEQYF	TGTGCCAGCAGCTTAAATGCGGGGAACTCCTACGAGCAGTACTTC
TRBV18	.	.	TRBJ1-2	CASSPPVRADYGYIF	TGTGCCAGCTCACCACCGGTCAGAGCAGACTATGGCTACATCTTC
TRBV29-1	few	.	TRBJ1-2	CSVAPGTVPNYGYTF	TGCAGCGTGGCACCCGGGACGGTTCCTAACTATGGCTACACCTTC
TRBV20-1	.	TRBD2	TRBJ2-1	CSARDLGASGILPEQFF	TGCAGTGCTAGAGATCTGGGGGCTAGCGGGATACTTCCTGAGCAGTTCTTC
TRBV7-2	once	.	TRBJ1-1	CASSLLGSLNTEAFF	TGTGCCAGCAGCTTATTGGGTAGTTTGAACACTGAAGCTTTCTTT